This T cell receptor beta chain was observed in a study of T cell responses to AZD1222 COVID-19 vaccine. From germline, CDR1 is MNHEY and CDR2 SMNVEV (reference sequence). Germline trimming cut 5 bases from V and 8 bases from J; bases unmatched to any gene: 10. The CDR3 has 14 residues. Repertoires were generated with immunoSEQ multiplex PCR, while TCRdb's copy carries only in-frame clones and drops some. The sample lists 110,000 or so clones; 85% to 90% were seen once. The sample was peripheral blood, taken on day 0 of AZD1222 vaccination. This chain connects TRBV27 to TRBJ2-3; 7 positions match TRBD1. This receptor was taken from an adult in good health. CDR3 sequence reads: CASSPGTVAGTQYF. CDR3 DNA: TGTGCCAGCAGTCCTGGGACAGTTGCCGGTACGCAGTATTTT.